This entry lists 12 T cell receptor beta chains sequenced from one sample in a study of identical twins listed by TCRdb under 2016. The library was generated by 5' RACE. The instrument given in TCRdb is Illumina HiSeq 2000. Using fastp trimming at Q25 and MiXCR clonotype assembly, TCRdb reanalyzed the public sequencing data and kept in-frame beta chains. Identical CDR3 protein sequences are pooled into one entry, listed with their most common genes and DNA. The sample table records approximately 150,000 distinct CDR3 sequences; 3.5% of these occur just once. Approximately 7.7% of the sample rests with the top ten. Material: memory T cells sorted from blood. Explained via the paper, the cell subset or site label denotes: CD45RO+ enriched T cells. The source is a man aged 18-30 years in good health.

This clonotype was seen many times. This sequence joins TRBV20-1 and TRBJ1-1; TRBD1 aligns across 7 bases. After removal of 3 bases from V and 0 bases from J, the junction contained 4 bases not matched to a gene. The CDR3 totals 14 residues. The germline V gene has CDR1 DFQATT and CDR2 SNEGSKA (reference sequence). The CDR3, as DNA: TGCAGTGCTAGCTATAGGGGGCTGAACACTGAAGCTTTCTTT. Residues: CSASYRGLNTEAFF.

This sequence joins TRBV7-8 and TRBJ1-4; 7 bases align to TRBD1. The V segment lost 5 bases and the J segment 8 bases; nucleotides outside the gene matches: 11. CDR1 and CDR2 (germline): SGHVS, FQNEAQ. CDR3 length: 15 amino acids. The CDR3 loop is CASSPSGDSREKLFF. CDR3 nucleotide sequence: TGTGCCAGCAGCCCATCCGGGGACAGTCGGGAAAAACTGTTTTTT.

This clonotype occurred many times. The rearrangement uses TRBV20-1 and TRBJ2-7; TRBD1 might be the D (6 bases). V gave up 5 bases and J gave up 9 bases, with 20 bases separating them. CDR1 is DFQATT, CDR2 SNEGSKA, per germline (reference sequence). This CDR3 is built from 13 residues. The CDR3 bases are TGCAGTGCTGGAGGACAGCCCTTTATGATGCAGTACTTC. Protein product: CSAGGQPFMMQYF.

This clonotype was observed many times. This sequence joins TRBV11-2 and TRBJ1-1; 9 positions match TRBD1. Germline assignment: CDR1 SGHAT and CDR2 FQNNGV. V shed 4 bases and J 4 bases; nucleotides not matched to a gene: 13. CDR3 length equals 17 residues. Here the CDR3 reads CASSSFAGTGRTTEAFF. The CDR3 DNA sequence: TGTGCCAGCAGCTCGTTCGCCGGGACAGGGAGGACCACTGAAGCTTTCTTT.

This clonotype was seen a few times. V gene TRBV30 combines with J gene TRBJ1-6; D gene ambiguous. Trimming cost V 4 bases and J 7 bases, with 20 bases left between them. The CDR3 loop spans 16 amino acids. Germline V gene lookup returns CDR1 GTSNPN and CDR2 SVGIG (reference sequence). The CDR3 is CAWKGMGGIRNSPLHF. For the CDR3, the DNA is TGTGCCTGGAAAGGAATGGGCGGAATACGAAATTCACCCCTCCACTTT.

This clonotype was recorded at least ten times. This sequence joins TRBV7-6 and TRBJ2-2; the match to TRBD1 covers 7 bases. In germline, CDR1 is SGHVS, CDR2 FNYEAQ. V shed 0 bases, J shed 3 bases, and the junction held 4 bases outside the gene matches. The CDR3 covers 16 residues. CDR3 sequence: CASSLATGVYTGELFF. The CDR3 DNA reads as TGTGCCAGCAGCTTAGCCACAGGGGTCTACACCGGGGAGCTGTTTTTT. Complete variable domain (other parts from reference TRBV7-6 and TRBJ2-2): GAGVSQSPRYKVTKRGQDVALRCDPISGHVSLYWYRQALGQGPEFLTYFNYEAQQDKSGLPNDRFSAERPEGSISTLTIQRTEQRDSAMYRCASSLATGVYTGELFFGEGSRLTVL.

This clonotype was found many times. V usage is TRBV2 and J usage is TRBJ2-3; TRBD2 is a possible D gene (5 bases). The germline gives CDR1 SNHLY, CDR2 FYNNEI. CDR3 length: 13 amino acids. Trimming cost V 8 bases and J 0 bases, with 9 bases left between them. The CDR3 reads CASVAFSTDTQYF. The CDR3 nucleotides are TGTGCCAGCGTAGCGTTTAGCACAGATACGCAGTATTTT.

This clonotype was seen ten or more times. The V call is TRBV3-1, the J call TRBJ2-3; the match to TRBD2 covers 11 bases. J was trimmed by 2 bases and V by 0 bases; bases with no gene match: 4. The CDR3 contains 17 residues. The germline CDR1 and CDR2 sequences are LGHDT and YNNKEL (reference sequence). In DNA, the CDR3 is TGTGCCAGCAGCCAAGAAAGACTAGCGGGGACCACAGATACGCAGTATTTT. Its protein product is CASSQERLAGTTDTQYF.

This clonotype occurred many times. This chain joins TRBV2 and TRBJ2-5, with 10 bases fitting TRBD1. There are 16 residues in the CDR3. J gave up 1 base and V 4 bases, and 6 bases lay outside the gene matches. Germline-derived CDR1 and CDR2 are SNHLY and FYNNEI. Here the CDR3 DNA reads TGTGCCAGCAGTGGGAGTCGGACAGGGGGCCAAGAGACCCAGTACTTC. Amino acid sequence: CASSGSRTGGQETQYF.

This clonotype was seen many times. The CDR3 region has the DNA TGTGCCAGCAGCCCTGGGGACTACCCCCAAGAGACCCAGTACTTC. This encodes CASSPGDYPQETQYF. The chain employs TRBV14 and TRBJ2-5; 7 bases line up with TRBD2. After removal of 4 bases from V and 1 base from J, the junction contained 6 bases not matched to a gene. Germline-derived CDR1 and CDR2 are SGHDN and FVKESK. CDR3 length equals 15 residues. The variable domain in full, with the rest retrieved from reference TRBV14 and TRBJ2-5, is EAGVTQFPSHSVIEKGQTVTLRCDPISGHDNLYWYRRVMGKEIKFLLHFVKESKQDESGMPNNRFLAERTGGTYSTLKVQPAELEDSGVYFCASSPGDYPQETQYFGPGTRLLVL.

The table lists this clonotype with many counts. J is TRBJ2-1 and V is TRBV6-1; 9 bases agree with TRBD1. The V segment lost 6 bases and the J segment 9 bases; nucleotides outside the gene matches: 9. The CDR3 extends over 14 amino acids. Per the germline V gene, CDR1 is MNHNS and CDR2 is SASEGT. CDR3 protein: CASRTGTGHSEQFF. The CDR3 DNA sequence: TGTGCCAGCAGGACCGGGACAGGGCATAGTGAGCAGTTCTTC.

This clonotype appeared many times. J is TRBJ1-2 and V is TRBV28; D might be TRBD1 (6 bases). Germline loops: CDR1 MDHEN, CDR2 SYDVKM. The germline V and J ends were trimmed by 4 bases and 8 bases, with 14 bases remaining between them. The CDR3 is made up of 13 amino acids. The CDR3 spells CASSYRDLRGYTF. CDR3 in DNA: TGTGCCAGCAGTTACAGGGATTTGCGAGGCTACACCTTC.